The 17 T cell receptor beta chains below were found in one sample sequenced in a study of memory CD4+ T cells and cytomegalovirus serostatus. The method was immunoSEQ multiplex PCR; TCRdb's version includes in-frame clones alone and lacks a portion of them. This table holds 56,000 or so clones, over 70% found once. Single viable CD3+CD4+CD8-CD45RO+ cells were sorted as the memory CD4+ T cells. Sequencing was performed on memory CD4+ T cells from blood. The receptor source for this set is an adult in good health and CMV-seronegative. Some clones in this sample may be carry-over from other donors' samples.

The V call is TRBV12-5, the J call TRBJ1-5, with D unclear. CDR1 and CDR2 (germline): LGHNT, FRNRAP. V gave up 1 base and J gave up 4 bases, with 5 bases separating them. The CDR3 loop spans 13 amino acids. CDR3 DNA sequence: TGTGCTAGTGGTTTGGATAGAAATCAGCCCCAGCATTTT. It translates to CASGLDRNQPQHF.

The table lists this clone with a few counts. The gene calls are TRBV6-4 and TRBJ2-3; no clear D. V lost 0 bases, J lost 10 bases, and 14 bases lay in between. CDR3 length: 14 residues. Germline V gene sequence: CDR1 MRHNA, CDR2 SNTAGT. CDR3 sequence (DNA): TGTGCCAGCAGTGACTCTATATATTCCATGGCGCAGTATTTT. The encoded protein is CASSDSIYSMAQYF.

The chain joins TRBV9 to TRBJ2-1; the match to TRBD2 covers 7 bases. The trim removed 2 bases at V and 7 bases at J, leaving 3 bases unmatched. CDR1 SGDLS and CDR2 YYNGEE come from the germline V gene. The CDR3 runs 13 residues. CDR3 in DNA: TGTGCCAGCAGCGTGGCTAGCGGAAATGAGCAGTTCTTC. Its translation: CASSVASGNEQFF.

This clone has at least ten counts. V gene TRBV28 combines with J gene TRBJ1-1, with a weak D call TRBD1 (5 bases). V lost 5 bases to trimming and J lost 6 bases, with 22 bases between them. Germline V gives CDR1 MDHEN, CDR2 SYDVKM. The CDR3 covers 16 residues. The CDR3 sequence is CASSRLDYRKGAEAFF. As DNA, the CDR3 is TGTGCCAGCAGTAGATTGGACTACAGGAAAGGCGCTGAAGCTTTCTTT.

The CDR3 region has the DNA TGTGCCAGCAGTTTAAACTGGGGGGGGGCTAGCGGCCACAATGAGCAGTTCTTC. Its translation: CASSLNWGGASGHNEQFF. The V and J genes are TRBV27 and TRBJ2-1; possibly TRBD2 for D (7 bases). The germline V gene encodes CDR1 MNHEY and CDR2 SMNVEV (reference sequence). V dropped 2 bases and J dropped 5 bases, with 22 bases sitting between them. The CDR3 runs to 18 residues.

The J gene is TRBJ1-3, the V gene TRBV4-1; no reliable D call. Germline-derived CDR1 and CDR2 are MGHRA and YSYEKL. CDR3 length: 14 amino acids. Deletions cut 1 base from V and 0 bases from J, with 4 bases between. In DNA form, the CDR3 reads TGCGCCAGCAGCCAAGTCGTCTCTGGAAACACCATATATTTT. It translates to CASSQVVSGNTIYF.

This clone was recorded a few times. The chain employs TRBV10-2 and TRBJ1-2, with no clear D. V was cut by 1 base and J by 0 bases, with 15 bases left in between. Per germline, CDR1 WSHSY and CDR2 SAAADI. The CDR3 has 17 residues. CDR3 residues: CASSELLGWQSNYGYTF. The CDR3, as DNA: TGCGCCAGCAGTGAGTTATTGGGATGGCAGTCTAACTATGGCTACACCTTC.

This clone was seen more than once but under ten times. The CDR3 is CSARADRGAFF. Written as DNA, the CDR3 is TGCAGTGCTAGAGCGGACAGGGGAGCTTTCTTT. The chain employs TRBV20-1 and TRBJ1-1, with 9 bases matching TRBD1. Germline CDR1 DFQATT, CDR2 SNEGSKA (reference sequence). CDR3 length: 11 residues. J was trimmed by 10 bases and V by 1 base; bases with no gene match: 1.

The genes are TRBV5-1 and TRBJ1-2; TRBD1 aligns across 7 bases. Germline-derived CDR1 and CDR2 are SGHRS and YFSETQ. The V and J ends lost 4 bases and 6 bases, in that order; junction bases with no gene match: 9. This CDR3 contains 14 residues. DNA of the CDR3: TGCGCCAGCAGCCATCAGGGGGGGGCTGATGGCTACACCTTC. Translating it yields CASSHQGGADGYTF.

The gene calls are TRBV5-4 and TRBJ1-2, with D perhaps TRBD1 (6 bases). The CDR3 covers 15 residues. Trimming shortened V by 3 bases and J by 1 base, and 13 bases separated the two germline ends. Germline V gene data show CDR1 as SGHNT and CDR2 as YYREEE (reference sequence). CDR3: CASSSYLQGNYGYTF. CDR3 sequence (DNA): TGTGCCAGCAGCTCGTACCTACAGGGTAACTATGGCTACACCTTC.

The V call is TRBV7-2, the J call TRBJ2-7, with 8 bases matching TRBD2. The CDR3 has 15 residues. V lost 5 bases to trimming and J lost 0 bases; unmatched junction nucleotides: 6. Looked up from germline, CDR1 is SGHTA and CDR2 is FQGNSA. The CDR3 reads CASSPRTSFSYEQYF. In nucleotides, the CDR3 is TGTGCCAGCAGCCCCCGGACTAGCTTCTCCTACGAGCAGTACTTC.

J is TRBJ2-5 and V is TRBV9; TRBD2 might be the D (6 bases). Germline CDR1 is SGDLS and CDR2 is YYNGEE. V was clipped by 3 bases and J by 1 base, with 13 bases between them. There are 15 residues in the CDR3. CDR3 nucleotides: TGTGCCAGCAGCGGATCCGGGACTCCCCAAGAGACCCAGTACTTC. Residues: CASSGSGTPQETQYF.

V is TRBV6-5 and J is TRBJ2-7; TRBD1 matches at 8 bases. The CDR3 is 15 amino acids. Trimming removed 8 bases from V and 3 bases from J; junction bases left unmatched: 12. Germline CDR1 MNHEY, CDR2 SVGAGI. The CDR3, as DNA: TGTGCCAGCTTTGCCGCCGGACAGGGTTTCTACGAGCAGTACTTC. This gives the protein CASFAAGQGFYEQYF.

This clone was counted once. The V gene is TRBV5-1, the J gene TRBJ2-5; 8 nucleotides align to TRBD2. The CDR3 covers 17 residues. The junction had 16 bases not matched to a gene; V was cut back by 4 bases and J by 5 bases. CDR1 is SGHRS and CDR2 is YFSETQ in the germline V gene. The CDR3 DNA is TGCGCCAGCAGCCTAGGACTAGCTGTCGGGTCACAGGAGACCCAGTACTTC. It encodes CASSLGLAVGSQETQYF.

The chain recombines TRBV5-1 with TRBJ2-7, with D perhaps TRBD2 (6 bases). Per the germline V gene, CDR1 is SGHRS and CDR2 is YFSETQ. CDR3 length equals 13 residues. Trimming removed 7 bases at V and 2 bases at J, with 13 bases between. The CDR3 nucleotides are TGCGCCAGCGGATGGGACTCAACCTACGAGCAGTACTTC. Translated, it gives CASGWDSTYEQYF. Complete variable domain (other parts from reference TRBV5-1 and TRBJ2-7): KAGVTQTPRYLIKTRGQQVTLSCSPISGHRSVSWYQQTPGQGLQFLFEYFSETQRNKGNFPGRFSGRQFSNSRSEMNVSTLELGDSALYLCASGWDSTYEQYFGPGTRLTVT.

CDR3 residues: CASGTSGHLHF. In nucleotides, the CDR3 is TGTGCTAGTGGTACGAGCGGCCATCTCCACTTT. The chain couples TRBV12-5 to TRBJ1-6; D remains unclear. The CDR3 contains 11 residues. V was trimmed by 5 bases and J by 16 bases, leaving 12 bases between them. Germline CDR1 is LGHNT and CDR2 is FRNRAP.

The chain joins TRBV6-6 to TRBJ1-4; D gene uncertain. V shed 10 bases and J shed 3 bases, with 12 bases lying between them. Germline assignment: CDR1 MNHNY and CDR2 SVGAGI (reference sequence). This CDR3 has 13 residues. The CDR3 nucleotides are TGTGCCACCGCCCGTAGTCCTAATGAAAAACTGTTTTTT. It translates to CATARSPNEKLFF.